The next 10 T cell receptor beta chains were all read from a single sample in a study of early T cells in non-severe SARS-CoV-2 infection (dated by TCRdb to 2020 to 2023). Libraries were built with 5' RACE. The sample was run on a NextSeq 500. TCRdb reprocessing: public reads trimmed at Q25 with fastp, clones called with MiXCR, in-frame beta chains kept. Duplicate CDR3 protein sequences are folded into a single record with the most common DNA and genes. The sample table shows tens of thousands of distinct CDR3 sequences, and about 12% are seen once. The ten largest clones capture 1.3% of the sample. The sequencing input was whole blood. The receptors derive from an adult who was a healthcare worker with PCR-confirmed SARS-CoV-2 infection or an uninfected control (not recorded which).

This clonotype was found a few times. V usage is TRBV5-1 and J usage is TRBJ1-1; D remains ambiguous. CDR1 is SGHRS and CDR2 is YFSETQ in the germline V gene. Trimming shortened V by 4 bases and J by 3 bases, and 10 bases separated the two germline ends. The length of the CDR3 is 13 residues. CDR3 region: CASSGTVDTEAFF. The CDR3 bases are TGCGCCAGCAGCGGAACAGTAGACACTGAAGCTTTCTTT.

This clonotype has at least ten counts. The DNA of the CDR3 is TGTGCCAGCAGTTTAGGTGGAGGGGGCGCCGAAGCTTTCTTT. It yields the protein CASSLGGGGAEAFF. The V call is TRBV28, the J call TRBJ1-1; 7 positions agree with TRBD1. The V gene end was trimmed by 2 bases and the J gene end by 8 bases; junction bases not matched to a gene: 8. The CDR3 loop spans 14 amino acids. CDR1 is MDHEN, CDR2 SYDVKM, per germline.

This clonotype was observed at least ten times. CDR3 sequence reads: CSARSQGADGELFF. Here the CDR3 DNA reads TGCAGCGCTCGATCACAGGGGGCGGACGGGGAGCTGTTTTTT. The gene calls are TRBV29-1 and TRBJ2-2, with 9 bases lining up with TRBD1. The CDR3 loop spans 14 amino acids. The V segment lost 7 bases and the J segment 7 bases; nucleotides outside the gene matches: 10. The V gene's germline CDR1 is SQVTM and CDR2 ANQGSEA.

This clonotype has at least ten counts. The chain employs TRBV24-1 and TRBJ2-5; unclear D gene. V lost 3 bases and J 1 base, leaving 14 bases between the germline ends. Germline V lookup: CDR1 KGHDR, CDR2 SFDVKD. The CDR3 length is 16 residues. The CDR3 loop reads CATSDGSMDGQETQYF. The CDR3 DNA reads TGTGCCACCAGTGATGGAAGCATGGACGGCCAAGAGACCCAGTACTTC.

This clonotype was found many times. The chain joins TRBV12-3 or TRBV12-4 to TRBJ1-1; D remains unclear. Deletions cut 6 bases from V and 3 bases from J, with 8 bases between. The CDR3 totals 12 residues. CDR3 loop: CASSHIDTEAFF. The CDR3 DNA follows: TGTGCCAGCAGCCATATTGACACTGAAGCTTTCTTT.

At least ten counts were recorded for this clonotype. The chain uses TRBV12-3 or TRBV12-4 and TRBJ1-2, with 7 bases that match TRBD1. Trimming removed 5 bases from V and 5 bases from J; junction bases left unmatched: 8. CDR3 length: 14 residues. Here the CDR3 reads CASSIPGQQYGYTF. CDR3 bases: TGTGCCAGCAGTATTCCGGGACAGCAATATGGCTACACCTTC.

V usage is TRBV28 and J usage is TRBJ2-3; 9 bases map to TRBD2. Germline V gene data show CDR1 as MDHEN and CDR2 as SYDVKM. V lost 5 bases to trimming and J lost 5 bases; unmatched junction nucleotides: 5. CDR3 size: 14 residues. The CDR3 here is CASSLAGPGDTQYF. Written as DNA, the CDR3 is TGTGCCAGCAGTCTAGCGGGGCCGGGAGATACGCAGTATTTT.

This clonotype was seen repeatedly, ten times or more. The chain combines TRBV27 with TRBJ2-3, with D perhaps being TRBD1 or TRBD2 (5 bases each). V was clipped by 6 bases and J by 1 base, with 14 bases between them. Germline V gives CDR1 MNHEY, CDR2 SMNVEV (reference sequence). The CDR3 sequence is 15 residues long. The CDR3 region is CASRRGPVRTDTQYF. The CDR3 DNA sequence: TGTGCCAGCAGGAGGGGCCCAGTCCGCACAGATACGCAGTATTTT.

This clonotype has a count of ten or more. J is TRBJ1-1 and V is TRBV20-1; D is uncertain. V dropped 3 bases and J dropped 4 bases, with 12 bases sitting between them. The CDR3 contains 13 residues. Germline V gene data show CDR1 as DFQATT and CDR2 as SNEGSKA (reference sequence). In DNA, the CDR3 is TGCAGTGCTAGCCCGATACGGGGCACTGAAGCTTTCTTT. Protein: CSASPIRGTEAFF.

This clonotype occurred many times. The genes are TRBV5-6 and TRBJ2-7; D is uncertain. V was trimmed by 5 bases and J by 6 bases, leaving 15 bases between them. Per the germline V gene, CDR1 is SGHDT and CDR2 is YYEEEE. CDR3 length: 13 residues. This CDR3 is CASSRSSTPEQYF. CDR3 in DNA: TGTGCCAGCAGTCGGAGCAGTACGCCCGAGCAGTACTTC.